This T cell receptor (beta chain) was observed in a study of cytomegalovirus exposure and HLA in healthy donors. Study context: In a previous analysis, 117 million unique TCR beta sequences were found from 150 million to 200 million T cells. Study conclusions and caveats: In an earlier analysis, most TCR beta V segments were productive about 87% or about 30% of the time. 150 or so TCR beta chains were listed as cytomegalovirus-associated. Per published reports, the classifier diagnosed cytomegalovirus status with high specificity and sensitivity.

CDR3 length equals 13 residues. V shed 6 bases and J 7 bases; nucleotides not matched to a gene: 9. Per the germline V gene, CDR1 is SQVTM and CDR2 is ANQGSEA. The PCR used 60 Vbeta and 13 Jbeta primers. Some clones are missing from TCRdb's copy, which holds only in-frame ones; the method was immunoSEQ multiplex PCR. The table records approximately 88,000 clones, 64% of them present only once. Regarding this clone: The target antigen is unknown.

The chain joins TRBV29-1 to TRBJ1-5; 7 nucleotides agree with TRBD1. This clonotype originated in a man in his sixties in good health and CMV-seronegative. Sequencing input: PBMCs. CDR3 residues: CSVNTGERQPQHF. For the CDR3, the DNA is TGCAGCGTCAATACAGGGGAAAGACAGCCCCAGCATTTT. Supplemented by reference TRBV29-1 and TRBJ1-5, the full variable domain reads SAVISQKPSRDICQRGTSLTIQCQVDSQVTMMFWYRQQPGQSLTLIATANQGSEATYESGFVIDKFPISRPNLTFSTLTVSNMSPEDSSIYLCSVNTGERQPQHFGDGTRLSIL.